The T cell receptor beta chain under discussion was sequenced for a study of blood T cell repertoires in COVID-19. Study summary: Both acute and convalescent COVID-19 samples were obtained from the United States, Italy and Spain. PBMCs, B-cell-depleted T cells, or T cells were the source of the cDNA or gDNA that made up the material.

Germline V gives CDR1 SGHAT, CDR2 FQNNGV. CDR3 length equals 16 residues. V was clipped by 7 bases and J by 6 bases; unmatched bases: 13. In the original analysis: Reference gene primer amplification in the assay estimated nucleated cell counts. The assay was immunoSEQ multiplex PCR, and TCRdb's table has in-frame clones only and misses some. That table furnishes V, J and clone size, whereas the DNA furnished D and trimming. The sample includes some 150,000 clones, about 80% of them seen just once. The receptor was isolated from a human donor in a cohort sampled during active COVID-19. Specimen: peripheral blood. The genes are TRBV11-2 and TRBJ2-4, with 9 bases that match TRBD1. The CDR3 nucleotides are TGTGCCAGCACCCGACAGGGGGGCCTTTTGGGAAACATTCAGTACTTC. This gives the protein CASTRQGGLLGNIQYF. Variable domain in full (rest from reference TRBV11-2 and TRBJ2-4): EAGVAQSPRYKIIEKRQSVAFWCNPISGHATLYWYQQILGQGPKLLIQFQNNGVVDDSQLPKDRFSAERLKGVDSTLKIQPAKLEDSAVYLCASTRQGGLLGNIQYFGAGTRLSVL.